The 15 T cell receptor beta chains in this list originate from one sample, sequenced in a study of T cell repertoires in cytomegalovirus infection. Antigens of these TCRs are unknown. TCRdb itself ran the reads through MiXCR, one entry per CDR3 protein. The sample includes about 700,000 distinct CDR3 sequences, around 32% of them seen just once. The sample consisted of cultured PBMCs, taken from culture after CMV antigen stimulation. The receptors come from a human donor in good health (CMV status not recorded). Some clones in this sample may be carry-over from other donors' samples.

In this sample, this clonotype turned up many times. This sequence joins TRBV6-1 and TRBJ2-7; D assignment may be TRBD1 or TRBD2 (5 bases each). V was trimmed by 0 bases and J by 4 bases, leaving 13 bases between them. The CDR3 contains 15 residues. Germline values: CDR1 MNHNS, CDR2 SASEGT. CDR3: CASSEAPGTDYEQYF. Here the CDR3 DNA reads TGTGCCAGCAGTGAAGCCCCCGGGACCGATTACGAGCAGTACTTC.

This clonotype was detected only a few times. The CDR3 bases are TGTGCCATCAGTGAGTCTGCCCCAGGGACCGGGACAGCCCGGGAGACCCAGTACTTC. It yields the protein CAISESAPGTGTARETQYF. The V and J genes are TRBV10-3 and TRBJ2-5, with 7 nucleotides matching TRBD1. Per germline, CDR1 ENHRY and CDR2 SYGVKD. The CDR3 contains 19 residues. J lost 5 bases, V lost 0 bases, and 18 bases had no gene match.

The V and J genes are TRBV2 and TRBJ2-4; TRBD1 is a possible D gene (5 bases). V shed 6 bases and J shed 8 bases, with 23 bases lying between them. In germline, CDR1 is SNHLY, CDR2 FYNNEI. This CDR3 contains 16 residues. The CDR3 loop reads CASSALFPGQEDIQYF. CDR3 in DNA: TGTGCCAGCAGCGCCCTCTTTCCCGGACAAGAGGACATTCAGTACTTC.

This clonotype was seen a few times. The chain recombines TRBV18 with TRBJ2-7; unclear D gene. The CDR3 contains 15 residues. Germline-derived CDR1 and CDR2 are KGHSH and LQKENI. V gave up 3 bases and J gave up 0 bases, with 12 bases separating them. The CDR3 sequence: CASSPSQESSYEQYF. As DNA, the CDR3 is TGTGCCAGCTCACCCTCTCAGGAGAGCTCCTACGAGCAGTACTTC.

This clonotype appeared a few times. The genes are TRBV20-1 and TRBJ1-1; possibly TRBD1 for D (5 bases). CDR1 and CDR2 (germline): DFQATT, SNEGSKA (reference sequence). CDR3 length: 13 amino acids. The V gene lost 6 bases and the J gene lost 3 bases, with 14 bases spanning the gap. The CDR3: CSAHDRLYTEAFF. The CDR3 DNA is TGCAGTGCCCACGACAGATTGTACACTGAAGCTTTCTTT.

This clonotype occurred a few times. The chain carries TRBV7-8 and TRBJ1-1; a possible D gene is TRBD1 (6 bases). The V end was cut by 2 bases, the J end by 0 bases, with 16 bases between. This CDR3 has 17 amino acids. Germline CDR1 is SGHVS and CDR2 is FQNEAQ. The CDR3 region is CASSLRRQVYMNTEAFF. The CDR3, as DNA: TGTGCCAGCAGCTTACGACGACAGGTGTATATGAACACTGAAGCTTTCTTT.

In this sample, this clonotype turned up once. The chain joins TRBV7-9 to TRBJ1-2; maybe TRBD1 (6 bases). The germline V gene has CDR1 SEHNR and CDR2 FQNEAQ (reference sequence). Trimming stripped 3 bases from V and 4 bases from J, with 18 bases between. This CDR3 spans 16 amino acids. CDR3: CASSFPDSRASYGYTF. In DNA, the CDR3 is TGTGCCAGCAGCTTTCCGGACAGTCGAGCTAGCTATGGCTACACCTTC.

The rearrangement joins TRBV20-1 to TRBJ2-3; a possible D gene is TRBD1 (6 bases). Trimming shortened V by 4 bases and J by 1 base, and 12 bases separated the two germline ends. The CDR3 is 14 amino acids. CDR1 and CDR2 from the germline V gene are DFQATT and SNEGSKA (reference sequence). CDR3 protein: CSATPGHGTDTQYF. CDR3 in DNA: TGCAGTGCTACGCCGGGACACGGCACAGATACGCAGTATTTT.

This rearrangement joins TRBV4-3 to TRBJ2-7; 7 positions agree with TRBD2. The CDR3 loop spans 14 amino acids. Trimming removed 5 bases from V and 2 bases from J; junction bases left unmatched: 6. Germline CDR1 and CDR2: LGHNA and YSLEER. As DNA, the CDR3 is TGCGCCAGCAGCGAGCGGAGCGGGACCTACGAGCAGTACTTC. The encoded protein is CASSERSGTYEQYF.

V usage is TRBV11-2 and J usage is TRBJ2-3, with 7 bases matching TRBD2. The germline gives CDR1 SGHAT, CDR2 FQNNGV. The CDR3 totals 16 residues. The V segment lost 4 bases and the J segment 4 bases; nucleotides outside the gene matches: 11. CDR3 DNA: TGTGCCAGCAGCTCAGTAGCGGGCATATGGGCAGATACGCAGTATTTT. It is translated as CASSSVAGIWADTQYF.

This clonotype has a single count. The chain has TRBV11-2 and TRBJ1-6; D is ambiguous. The CDR3 runs to 13 residues. V was pared by 8 bases and J by 3 bases, with 8 bases between. The V gene's germline CDR1 is SGHAT and CDR2 FQNNGV. CDR3 sequence reads: CASSGFYNSPLHF. As DNA, the CDR3 is TGTGCCAGCTCGGGGTTCTATAATTCACCCCTCCACTTT.

This clonotype was detected once. The chain recombines TRBV2 with TRBJ2-3; D uncertain. The CDR3 extends over 13 amino acids. V was pared by 0 bases and J by 4 bases, with 5 bases between. CDR1 and CDR2 (germline): SNHLY, FYNNEI. This CDR3 is CASSEALADTQYF. The CDR3 DNA sequence: TGTGCCAGCAGTGAAGCGCTGGCAGATACGCAGTATTTT.

The chain links TRBV4-2 to TRBJ2-6; D is unresolved. V gave up 3 bases and J gave up 0 bases, with 9 bases separating them. The germline V gene has CDR1 LGHNA and CDR2 YNFKEQ. The CDR3 consists of 16 residues. CDR3 amino acids: CASSQFQSSGANVLTF. For the CDR3, the DNA is TGTGCCAGCAGCCAGTTCCAAAGCTCTGGGGCCAACGTCCTGACTTTC.

The chain is built from TRBV15 and TRBJ1-4; D is ambiguous. Looked up from germline, CDR1 is LNHNV and CDR2 is YYDKDF (reference sequence). V was cut by 5 bases and J by 4 bases, with 11 bases left in between. The CDR3 sequence is 14 residues long. CDR3 in DNA: TGTGCCACCAGCCCGTACTCGGTTAATGAAAAACTGTTTTTT. Encoded protein: CATSPYSVNEKLFF.

The CDR3 loop is CASSLVSNLEQFF. CDR3 coding DNA: TGTGCCAGCAGTTTGGTGTCCAACTTGGAGCAGTTCTTC. The chain joins TRBV12-3 or TRBV12-4 to TRBJ2-1; no reliable D call. CDR3 length equals 13 residues. Trimming removed 3 bases from V and 10 bases from J, with 13 bases in between.